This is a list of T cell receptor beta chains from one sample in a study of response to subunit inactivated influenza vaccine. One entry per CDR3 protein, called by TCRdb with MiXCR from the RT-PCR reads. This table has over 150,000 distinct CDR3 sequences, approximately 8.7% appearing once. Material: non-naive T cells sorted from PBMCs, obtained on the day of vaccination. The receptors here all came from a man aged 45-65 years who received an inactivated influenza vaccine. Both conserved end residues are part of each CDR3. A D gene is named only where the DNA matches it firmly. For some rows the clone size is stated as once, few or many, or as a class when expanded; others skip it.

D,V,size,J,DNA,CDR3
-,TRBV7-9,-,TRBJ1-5,TGTGCCAGCAGCAGACAGACCAATCAGCCCCAGCATTTT,CASSRQTNQPQHF
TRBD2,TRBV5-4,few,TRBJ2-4,TGTGCCAGCAGCTTGGTCTTTGCGGTGTCTAGCGGGGGGAGAGACATTCAGTACTTC,CASSLVFAVSSGGRDIQYF
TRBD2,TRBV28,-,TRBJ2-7,TGTGCCAGCAGTTCTTCCCTTATAACTAGCGGGAGGGCCCGGCAGTACTTC,CASSSSLITSGRARQYF
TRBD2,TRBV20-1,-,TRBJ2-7,TGCAGTGCTACAGGGGGGACTAGCGCCTACGAGCAGTACTTC,CSATGGTSAYEQYF
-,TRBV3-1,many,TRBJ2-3,TGTGCCAGCAGCCAAGACTCCTTGACAGATAGCACAGATACGCAGTATTTT,CASSQDSLTDSTDTQYF
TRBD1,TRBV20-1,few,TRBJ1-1,TGCAGTGCTCCCGGGACAGGGTGGACTGAAGCTTTCTTT,CSAPGTGWTEAFF
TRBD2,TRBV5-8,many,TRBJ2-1,TGTGCCAGCAGCTTGGACCCGACTAGCGGGGTGAGCTCCTACAATGAGCAGTTCTTC,CASSLDPTSGVSSYNEQFF
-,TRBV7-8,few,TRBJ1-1,TGTGCCAGCAGCTTAGCGCGCTACAGGGATGGGGCACATAACACTGAAGCTTTCTTT,CASSLARYRDGAHNTEAFF
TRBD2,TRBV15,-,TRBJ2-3,TGTGCCACCAGCAGAGATCTCCGGGGGGGGACAGATACGCAGTATTTT,CATSRDLRGGTDTQYF
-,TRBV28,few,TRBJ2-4,TGTGCCAGCAGTCTTAGGGGGGCGGGGGCCAAAAACATTCAGTACTTC,CASSLRGAGAKNIQYF
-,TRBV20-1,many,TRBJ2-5,TGCAGTGCTAGAGATCCGGGCGGCGCAGAGACCCAGTACTTC,CSARDPGGAETQYF
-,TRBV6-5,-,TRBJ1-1,TGTGCCAGCAGTTACTCGAGTGCTTGGGGGCTGAACACTGAAGCTTTCTTT,CASSYSSAWGLNTEAFF
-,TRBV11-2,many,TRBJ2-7,TGTGCCAGCAGCCCCGGGACAGGGAATCCTAGCGGGAACCCCTACGAGCAGTACTTC,CASSPGTGNPSGNPYEQYF
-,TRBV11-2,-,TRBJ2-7,TGTGCCAGCAGCCAAGGACAGCTGTACGAGCAGTACTTC,CASSQGQLYEQYF
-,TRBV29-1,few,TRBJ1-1,TGCAGCGTTGAGCGGCAGCTGAACACTGAAGCTTTCTTT,CSVERQLNTEAFF
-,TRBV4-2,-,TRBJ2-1,TGTGCCAGCAGCCCCTGGCAGTATAGCTCCTACAATGAGCAGTTCTTC,CASSPWQYSSYNEQFF
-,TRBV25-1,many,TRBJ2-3,TGTGCCAGCAGTGTTTCGGGGACAGATACGCAGTATTTT,CASSVSGTDTQYF
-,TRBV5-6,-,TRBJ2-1,TGTGCCAGCAGCTTGGAACGAAATGAGCAGTTCTTC,CASSLERNEQFF
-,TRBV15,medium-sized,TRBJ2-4,TGTGCCACCAGCAGAGACCCCAACAGGAAGCTAGCCAAAAACATTCAGTACTTC,CATSRDPNRKLAKNIQYF
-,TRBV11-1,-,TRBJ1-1,TGTGCCAGCAGCTTCTTTTCGAACACTGAAGCTTTCTTT,CASSFFSNTEAFF
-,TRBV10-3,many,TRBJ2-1,TGTGCCATCAGTGAGTCGAGGGAGCAGTTCTTC,CAISESREQFF
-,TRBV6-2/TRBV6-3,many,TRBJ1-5,TGTGCCAGCAGAACGGCGGGGCAGGGGAATCAGCCCCAGCATTTT,CASRTAGQGNQPQHF
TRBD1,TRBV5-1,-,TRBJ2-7,TGCGCCAGCAGCCCTACCCCGACAGGGGGCTACGAGCAGTACTTC,CASSPTPTGGYEQYF
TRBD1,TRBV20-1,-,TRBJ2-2,TGCAGTGCAAGGGGGCCCGGGTGGACCGGGGAGCTGTTTTTT,CSARGPGWTGELFF
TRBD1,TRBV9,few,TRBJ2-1,TGTGCCAGCAGCGTAGCTAGGACAGGGACCTCCAATGAGCAGTTCTTC,CASSVARTGTSNEQFF
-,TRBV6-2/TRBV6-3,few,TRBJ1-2,TGTGCCAGCACCTCCCGGCGCGCTCATTATGGCTACACCTTC,CASTSRRAHYGYTF
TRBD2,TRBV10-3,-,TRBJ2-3,TGTGCCATGTCTAGCGGGACTGCAGATACGCAGTATTTT,CAMSSGTADTQYF
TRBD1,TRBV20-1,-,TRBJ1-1,TGCAGTGCTAGCCTGGGACAGGGGGACACTGAAGCTTTCTTT,CSASLGQGDTEAFF
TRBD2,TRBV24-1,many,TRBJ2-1,TGTGCCACCAGTGATGGGGGGACTAGTTATGAGCAGTTCTTC,CATSDGGTSYEQFF
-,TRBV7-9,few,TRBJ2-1,TGTGCCAGCAGCTATCCCCAACAGGGCGGTGAGCAGTTCTTC,CASSYPQQGGEQFF
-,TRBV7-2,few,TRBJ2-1,TGTGCCAGCAGCTTAATAGCTAATGAGCAGTTCTTC,CASSLIANEQFF
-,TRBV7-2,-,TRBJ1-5,TGTGCCAGCAGCTTAGGGGGGGGAGGCAGCAATCAGCCCCAGCATTTT,CASSLGGGGSNQPQHF
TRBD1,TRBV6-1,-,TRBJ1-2,TGTGCCAGCAGTGAAGGACAGGGGGCTTACTCTGGCTACACCTTC,CASSEGQGAYSGYTF
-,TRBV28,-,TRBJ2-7,TGTGCCACTTCCGGGGTAGATGAAGAGCAGTACTTC,CATSGVDEEQYF
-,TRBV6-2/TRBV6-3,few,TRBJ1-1,TGTGCCAGCAGTTACGAGAGGGACCGAGGGCCTGAAGCTTTCTTT,CASSYERDRGPEAFF
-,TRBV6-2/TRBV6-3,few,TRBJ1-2,TGTGCCAGCAGTTACGCGCGAAATCTCTATGGCTACACCTTC,CASSYARNLYGYTF
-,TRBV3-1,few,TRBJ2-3,TGTGCCAGCAGACAAGATACCACAGATACGCAGTATTTT,CASRQDTTDTQYF
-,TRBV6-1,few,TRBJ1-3,TGTGCCAGCAGTGAATCAGGAAACACCATATATTTT,CASSESGNTIYF
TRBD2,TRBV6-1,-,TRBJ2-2,TGTGCCAGCACCGGACTAGCGGGGGCCGGGGAGCTGTTTTTT,CASTGLAGAGELFF
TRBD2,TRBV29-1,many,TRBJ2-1,TGCAGCGTTGAAGATAGGCCACTAGCGGGAGTTGAGCAGTTCTTC,CSVEDRPLAGVEQFF
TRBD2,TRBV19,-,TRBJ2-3,TGTGCCAGTAGCGACCTACTAGCGGACCACACAGATACGCAGTATTTT,CASSDLLADHTDTQYF
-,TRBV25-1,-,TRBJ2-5,TGTGCCAGCAGTGACTCCAAGGGTGGGGGGGAGACCCAGTACTTC,CASSDSKGGGETQYF
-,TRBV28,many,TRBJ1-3,TGTGCCAGCAAAACCCGACAGGCTCTAAACACCATATATTTT,CASKTRQALNTIYF
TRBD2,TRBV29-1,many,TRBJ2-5,TGCAGCGTTAATCGGGGGGGCCGGGAGACCCAGTACTTC,CSVNRGGRETQYF
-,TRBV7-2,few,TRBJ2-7,TGTGCCAGCCGCAGGACCACTAGCTCCTACGAGCAGTACTTC,CASRRTTSSYEQYF
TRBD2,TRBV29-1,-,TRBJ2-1,TGCAGCGTTGAGGTGAAAGCGGGATCGGGGTACAATGAGCAGTTCTTC,CSVEVKAGSGYNEQFF
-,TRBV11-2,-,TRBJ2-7,TGTGCCAGCAGCTTAGTGGGCGGAAGGGCCTACGAGCAGTACTTC,CASSLVGGRAYEQYF
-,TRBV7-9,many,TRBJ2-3,TGTGCCAGCAACCTCTCCCCCACAGATACGCAGTATTTT,CASNLSPTDTQYF
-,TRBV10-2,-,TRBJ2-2,TGCGCCAGCAGCCAGACAGTGAACACCGGGGAGCTGTTTTTT,CASSQTVNTGELFF
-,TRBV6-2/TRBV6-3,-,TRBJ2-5,TGTGCCAGCAGTATCTTACAGTTCGAGACCCAGTACTTC,CASSILQFETQYF
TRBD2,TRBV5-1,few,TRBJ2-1,TGCGCCAGCAGCTCCGGGACTAGCGGCTCTCCAGGCTCCTACAATGAGCAGTTCTTC,CASSSGTSGSPGSYNEQFF
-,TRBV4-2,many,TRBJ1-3,TGTGCCAGCAGCCAAGCTGAGACTGGGTATGGAAACACCATATATTTT,CASSQAETGYGNTIYF
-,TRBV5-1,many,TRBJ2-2,TGCGCCAGCATCAACTTGAACACCGGGGAGCTGTTTTTT,CASINLNTGELFF